These T cell receptor beta chains were read from a single sample in a study of blood T cell repertoires in COVID-19. Assay: immunoSEQ multiplex PCR; the TCRdb copy retains only in-frame clones and omits some. The sample holds over 120,000 clones, about 87% seen once. Sequenced material: peripheral blood. These receptors were collected from a human donor in a cohort sampled during active COVID-19. The CDR3 runs from the conserved cysteine through the conserved F or W. The D gene is left open where the match is weak. Expanded clones get a size class; other rows say once, few or many, or leave the size out.

J	size	D	V	CDR3	DNA
TRBJ1-1	few	NA	TRBV12-3/TRBV12-4	CASSFEENTEAFF	TGTGCCAGCAGTTTTGAGGAGAACACTGAAGCTTTCTTT
TRBJ1-4	NA	NA	TRBV5-4	CASSLAGGGREKLFF	TGTGCCAGCAGCTTGGCGGGGGGCGGACGTGAAAAACTGTTTTTT
TRBJ1-6	NA	NA	TRBV7-8	CASSTRGGLNSPLHF	TGTGCCAGCAGCACGAGGGGGGGCCTGAATTCACCCCTCCACTTT
TRBJ1-4	NA	NA	TRBV6-5	CASALTVWNEKLFF	TGTGCCAGCGCCTTGACAGTGTGGAATGAAAAACTGTTTTTT
TRBJ2-1	NA	NA	TRBV6-5	CASSPFGGPYNEQFF	TGTGCCAGCAGTCCCTTCGGGGGGCCCTACAATGAGCAGTTCTTC
TRBJ1-4	NA	NA	TRBV5-1	CASSLSGQTNEKLFF	TGCGCCAGCAGTCTGAGCGGACAGACTAATGAAAAACTGTTTTTT
TRBJ2-7	NA	NA	TRBV29-1	CSVKGQSSYEQYF	TGCAGCGTTAAAGGACAGAGCTCCTACGAGCAGTACTTC
TRBJ2-3	NA	TRBD1	TRBV7-7	CASSLGTGTDTQYF	TGTGCTAGCAGCTTAGGGACAGGCACAGATACGCAGTATTTT
TRBJ1-2	NA	NA	TRBV10-3	CAISEGRGFGYTF	TGTGCCATCAGTGAAGGCAGGGGTTTTGGCTACACCTTC
TRBJ1-2	NA	TRBD1	TRBV3-1/TRBV3-2	CASTQNVKGQGVYGYTF	TGTGCCAGCACTCAAAACGTTAAAGGACAGGGTGTCTATGGCTACACCTTC
TRBJ1-1	NA	NA	TRBV18	CASSSQGQAFF	TGTGCCAGCTCCTCACAGGGTCAAGCTTTCTTT
TRBJ1-1	NA	NA	TRBV3-1/TRBV3-2	CASSPVGGEDTEAFF	TGTGCCAGCAGCCCTGTCGGAGGGGAGGACACTGAAGCTTTCTTT
TRBJ2-7	NA	NA	TRBV6-2/TRBV6-3	CASSPGTPPYEQYF	TGTGCCAGCAGCCCCGGGACACCCCCCTACGAGCAGTACTTC
TRBJ2-5	NA	TRBD2	TRBV27	CASSLAGAQETQYF	TGTGCCAGCAGCCTAGCGGGCGCCCAAGAGACCCAGTACTTC
TRBJ1-2	NA	NA	TRBV19	CASSIAAGRSNYGYTF	TGTGCCAGTAGTATAGCGGCAGGGAGGTCTAACTATGGCTACACCTTC
TRBJ2-7	NA	TRBD1	TRBV10-3	CAIRGDRGQREQYF	TGTGCCATCAGGGGGGACAGGGGACAACGCGAGCAGTACTTC
TRBJ1-6	NA	TRBD1	TRBV12-5	CASASPVGQLNSPLHF	TGTGCTAGTGCTTCGCCTGTGGGACAGTTAAATTCACCCCTCCACTTT
TRBJ1-1	NA	NA	TRBV3-1/TRBV3-2	CASSHGARDTEAFF	TGTGCCAGCAGCCACGGAGCCCGAGACACTGAAGCTTTCTTT
TRBJ1-1	NA	TRBD1	TRBV4-2	CASSQERDRMNTEAFF	TGTGCCAGCAGCCAAGAGCGGGACAGGATGAACACTGAAGCTTTCTTT
TRBJ1-2	NA	NA	TRBV6-6	CASSSTAGYGGYTF	TGTGCCAGCAGTTCGACCGCGGGGTACGGTGGCTACACCTTC
TRBJ2-3	NA	TRBD2	TRBV7-2	CASSSRTSGRAQDTQYF	TGTGCCAGCAGCTCCCGAACTAGCGGGAGGGCCCAAGATACGCAGTATTTT
TRBJ2-1	NA	TRBD2	TRBV5-4	CASSLYSRLAGYNEQFF	TGTGCCAGCAGCTTGTATTCACGGCTAGCGGGATACAATGAGCAGTTCTTC
TRBJ1-2	NA	NA	TRBV19	CASTGPLQKANYGYTF	TGTGCCAGTACTGGGCCTCTGCAGAAAGCTAACTATGGCTACACCTTC
TRBJ1-1	NA	NA	TRBV4-3	CASSQEQGRTEAFF	TGCGCCAGCAGCCAAGAACAGGGAAGAACTGAAGCTTTCTTT
TRBJ1-1	NA	NA	TRBV7-9	CASSSIERGAFF	TGTGCCAGCAGCTCAATTGAACGAGGAGCTTTCTTT
TRBJ1-2	NA	NA	TRBV14	CASSQDAARVGGYTF	TGTGCCAGCAGCCAAGATGCGGCCAGGGTCGGTGGCTACACCTTC
TRBJ1-2	once	TRBD1	TRBV5-4	CASSLGTRRGYGYTF	TGTGCCAGCAGCTTGGGAACTCGCAGGGGGTATGGCTACACCTTC
TRBJ1-1	NA	NA	TRBV7-6	CASSLGPGNTNTEAFF	TGTGCCAGCAGCTTAGGTCCAGGGAACACGAACACTGAAGCTTTCTTT
TRBJ2-1	few	TRBD2	TRBV3-1/TRBV3-2	CASSPGLAGYNEQFF	TGTGCCAGCAGCCCAGGACTAGCGGGGTACAATGAGCAGTTCTTC
TRBJ1-2	NA	NA	TRBV24-1	CATSDPGSYGYTF	TGTGCCACCAGTGATCCCGGGAGCTATGGCTACACCTTC
TRBJ1-4	NA	NA	TRBV18	CASSRGRNEKLFF	TGTGCCAGCTCACGAGGGCGAAATGAAAAACTGTTTTTT
TRBJ2-2	NA	NA	TRBV5-1	CASSPRTSTAGELFF	TGCGCCAGCAGCCCACGAACTAGCACTGCCGGGGAGCTGTTTTTT
TRBJ2-5	few	TRBD2	TRBV2	CASIAGGKQETQYF	TGTGCCAGCATAGCGGGGGGGAAGCAAGAGACCCAGTACTTC
TRBJ2-1	NA	TRBD1	TRBV27	CASSRSTGVGNEQFF	TGTGCCAGCAGCCGGTCGACAGGGGTGGGCAATGAGCAGTTCTTC
TRBJ1-2	NA	NA	TRBV19	CASSDRFYNYGYTF	TGTGCCAGTAGCGACAGGTTTTATAACTATGGCTACACCTTC
TRBJ1-2	NA	NA	TRBV6-6	CASSYGGGYGYTF	TGTGCCAGCAGTTATGGGGGAGGGTATGGCTACACCTTC